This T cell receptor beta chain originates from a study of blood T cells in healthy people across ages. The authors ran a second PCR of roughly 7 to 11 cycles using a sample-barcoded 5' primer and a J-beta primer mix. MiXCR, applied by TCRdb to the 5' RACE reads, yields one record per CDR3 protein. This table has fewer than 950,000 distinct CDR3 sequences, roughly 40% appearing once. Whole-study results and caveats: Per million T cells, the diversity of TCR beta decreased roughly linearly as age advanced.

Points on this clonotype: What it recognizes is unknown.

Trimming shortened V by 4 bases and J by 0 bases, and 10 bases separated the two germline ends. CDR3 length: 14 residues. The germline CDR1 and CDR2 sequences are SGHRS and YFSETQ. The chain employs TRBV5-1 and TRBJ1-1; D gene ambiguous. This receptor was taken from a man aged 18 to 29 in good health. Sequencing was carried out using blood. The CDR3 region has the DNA TGCGCCAGCAGCCCGGAAAATATGAACACTGAAGCTTTCTTT. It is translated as CASSPENMNTEAFF.